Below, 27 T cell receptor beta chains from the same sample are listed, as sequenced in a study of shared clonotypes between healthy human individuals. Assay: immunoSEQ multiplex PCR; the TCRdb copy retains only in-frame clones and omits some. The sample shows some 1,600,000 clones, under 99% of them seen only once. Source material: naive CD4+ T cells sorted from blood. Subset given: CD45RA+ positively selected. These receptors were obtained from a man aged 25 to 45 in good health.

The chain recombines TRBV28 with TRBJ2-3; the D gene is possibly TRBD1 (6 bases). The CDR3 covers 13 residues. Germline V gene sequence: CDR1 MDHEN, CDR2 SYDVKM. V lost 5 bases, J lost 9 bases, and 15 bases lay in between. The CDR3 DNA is TGTGCCAGCAGTACCGGGACACCCATAACGCAGTATTTT. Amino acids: CASSTGTPITQYF.

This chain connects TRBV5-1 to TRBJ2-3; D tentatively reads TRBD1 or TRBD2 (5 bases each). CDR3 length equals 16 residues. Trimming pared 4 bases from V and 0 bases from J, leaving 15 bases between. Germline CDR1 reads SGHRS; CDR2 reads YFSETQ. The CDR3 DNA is TGCGCCAGCAGCGGGGGACGGATCACTAGCACAGATACGCAGTATTTT. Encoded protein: CASSGGRITSTDTQYF.

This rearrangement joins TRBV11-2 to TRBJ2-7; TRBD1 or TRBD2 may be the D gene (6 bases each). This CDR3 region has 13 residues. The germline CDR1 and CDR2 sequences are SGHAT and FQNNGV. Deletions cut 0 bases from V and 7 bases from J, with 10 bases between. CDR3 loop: CASSLDGGREQYF. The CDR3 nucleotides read TGTGCCAGCAGCTTAGATGGGGGGCGAGAGCAGTACTTC.

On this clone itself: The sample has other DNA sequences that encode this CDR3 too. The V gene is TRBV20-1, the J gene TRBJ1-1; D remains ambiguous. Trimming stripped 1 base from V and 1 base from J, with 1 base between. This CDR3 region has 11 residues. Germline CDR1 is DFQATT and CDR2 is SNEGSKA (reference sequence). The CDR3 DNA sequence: TGCAGTGCTAGAGGGAACACTGAAGCTTTCTTT. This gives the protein CSARGNTEAFF.

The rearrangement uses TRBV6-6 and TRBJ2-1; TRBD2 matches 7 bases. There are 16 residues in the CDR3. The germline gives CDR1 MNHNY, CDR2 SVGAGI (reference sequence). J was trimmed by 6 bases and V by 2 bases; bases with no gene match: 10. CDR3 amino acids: CASSYPRGASGNEQFF. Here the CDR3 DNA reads TGTGCCAGCAGTTACCCCCGAGGGGCTAGCGGCAATGAGCAGTTCTTC.

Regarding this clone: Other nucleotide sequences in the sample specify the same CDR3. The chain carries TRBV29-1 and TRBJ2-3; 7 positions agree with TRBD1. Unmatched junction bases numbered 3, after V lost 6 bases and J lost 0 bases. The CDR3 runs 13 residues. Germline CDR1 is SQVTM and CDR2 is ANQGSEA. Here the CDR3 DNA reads TGCAGCGTAAGACAGGGTAGCACAGATACGCAGTATTTT. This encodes CSVRQGSTDTQYF.

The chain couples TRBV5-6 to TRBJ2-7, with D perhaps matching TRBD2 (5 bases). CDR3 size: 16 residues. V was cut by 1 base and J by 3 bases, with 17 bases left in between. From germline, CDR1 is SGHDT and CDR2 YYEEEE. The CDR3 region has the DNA TGTGCCAGCAGCTTGCCCCCCGGGATTCCTTACTACGAGCAGTACTTC. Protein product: CASSLPPGIPYYEQYF. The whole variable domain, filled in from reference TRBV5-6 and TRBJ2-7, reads DAGVTQSPTHLIKTRGQQVTLRCSPKSGHDTVSWYQQALGQGPQFIFQYYEEEERQRGNFPDRFSGHQFPNYSSELNVNALLLGDSALYLCASSLPPGIPYYEQYFGPGTRLTVT.

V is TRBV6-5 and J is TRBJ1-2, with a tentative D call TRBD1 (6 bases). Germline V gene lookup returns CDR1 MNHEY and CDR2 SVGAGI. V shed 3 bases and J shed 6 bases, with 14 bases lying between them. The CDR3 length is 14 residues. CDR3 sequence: CASSYIIGGDGYTF. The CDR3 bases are TGTGCCAGCAGTTATATTATCGGGGGCGATGGCTACACCTTC.

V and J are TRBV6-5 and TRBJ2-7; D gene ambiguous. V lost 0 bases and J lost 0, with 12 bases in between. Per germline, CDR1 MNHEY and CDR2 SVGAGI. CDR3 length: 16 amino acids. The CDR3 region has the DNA TGTGCCAGCAGTTACTCCCAGATGGCCAGCTCCTACGAGCAGTACTTC. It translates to CASSYSQMASSYEQYF.

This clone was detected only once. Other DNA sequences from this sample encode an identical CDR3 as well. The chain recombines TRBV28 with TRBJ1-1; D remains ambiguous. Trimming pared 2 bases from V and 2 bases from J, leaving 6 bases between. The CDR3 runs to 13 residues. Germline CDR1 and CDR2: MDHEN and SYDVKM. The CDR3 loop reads CASSLVENTEAFF. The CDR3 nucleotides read TGTGCCAGCAGTTTAGTGGAAAACACTGAAGCTTTCTTT.

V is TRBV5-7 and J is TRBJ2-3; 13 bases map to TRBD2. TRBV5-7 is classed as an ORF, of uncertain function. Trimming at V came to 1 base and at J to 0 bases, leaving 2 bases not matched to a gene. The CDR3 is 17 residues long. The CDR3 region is CASSLLGLAGSTDTQYF. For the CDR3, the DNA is TGTGCCAGCAGCTTGTTGGGACTAGCGGGGAGCACAGATACGCAGTATTTT.

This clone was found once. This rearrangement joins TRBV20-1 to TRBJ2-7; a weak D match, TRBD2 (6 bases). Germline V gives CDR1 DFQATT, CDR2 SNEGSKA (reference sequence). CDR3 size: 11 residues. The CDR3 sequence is CSVGRTYEQYF. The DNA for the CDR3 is TGCAGCGTAGGGAGGACCTACGAGCAGTACTTC.

The CDR3 spells CASSNGDRFNEQYF. The CDR3 bases are TGTGCCAGCAGTAACGGGGACAGATTCAACGAGCAGTACTTC. The chain is built from TRBV6-5 and TRBJ2-7; TRBD1 matches at 7 bases. Trimming cost V 5 bases and J 5 bases; bases outside gene matches: 9. Germline values: CDR1 MNHEY, CDR2 SVGAGI. The CDR3 spans 14 residues.

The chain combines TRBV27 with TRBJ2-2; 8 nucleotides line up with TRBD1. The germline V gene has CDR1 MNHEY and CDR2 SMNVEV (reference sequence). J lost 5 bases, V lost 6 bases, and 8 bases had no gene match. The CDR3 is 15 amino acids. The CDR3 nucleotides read TGTGCCAGCAGGGCAGACAGGGGATGGACCGGGGAGCTGTTTTTT. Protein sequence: CASRADRGWTGELFF.

The CDR3 spells CASSLGPASGSYEQYF. In DNA, the CDR3 is TGTGCCAGCAGCTTGGGCCCGGCTAGCGGATCCTACGAGCAGTACTTC. The chain couples TRBV5-4 to TRBJ2-7; TRBD2 aligns across 7 bases. The V segment lost 0 bases and the J segment 1 base; nucleotides outside the gene matches: 7. The V gene's germline CDR1 is SGHNT and CDR2 YYREEE (reference sequence). CDR3 length equals 16 residues.

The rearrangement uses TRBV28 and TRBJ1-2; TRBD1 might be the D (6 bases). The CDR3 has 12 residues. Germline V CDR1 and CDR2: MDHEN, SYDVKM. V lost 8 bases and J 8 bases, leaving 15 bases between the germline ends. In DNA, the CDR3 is TGTGCCAGCGGATTACAGGGATCGGGCTACACCTTC. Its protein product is CASGLQGSGYTF.

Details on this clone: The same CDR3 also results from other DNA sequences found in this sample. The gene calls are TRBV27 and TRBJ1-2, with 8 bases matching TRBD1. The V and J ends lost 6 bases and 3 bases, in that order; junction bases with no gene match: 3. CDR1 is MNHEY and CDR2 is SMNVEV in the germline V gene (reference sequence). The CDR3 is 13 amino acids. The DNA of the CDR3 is TGTGCCAGCAGCCCGACAGGGGACTATGGCTACACCTTC. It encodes CASSPTGDYGYTF.

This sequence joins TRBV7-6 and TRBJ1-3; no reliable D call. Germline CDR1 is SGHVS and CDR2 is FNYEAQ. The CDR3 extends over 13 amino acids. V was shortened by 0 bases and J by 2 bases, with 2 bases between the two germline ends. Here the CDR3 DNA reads TGTGCCAGCAGCTTAGCCCCTGGAAACACCATATATTTT. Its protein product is CASSLAPGNTIYF.

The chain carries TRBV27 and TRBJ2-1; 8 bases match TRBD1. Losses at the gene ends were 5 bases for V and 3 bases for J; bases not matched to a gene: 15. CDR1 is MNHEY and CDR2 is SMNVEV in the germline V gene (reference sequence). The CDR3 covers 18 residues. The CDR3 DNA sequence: TGTGCCAGCAGTCGCGGACAGGGCTACGGGAGTAGCTACAATGAGCAGTTCTTC. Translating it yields CASSRGQGYGSSYNEQFF.

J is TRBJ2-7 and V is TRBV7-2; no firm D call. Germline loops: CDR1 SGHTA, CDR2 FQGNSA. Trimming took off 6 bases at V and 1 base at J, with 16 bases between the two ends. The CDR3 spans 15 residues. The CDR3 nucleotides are TGTGCCAGCAGTAGGACGGCTCTCGGGTCCTACGAGCAGTACTTC. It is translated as CASSRTALGSYEQYF.

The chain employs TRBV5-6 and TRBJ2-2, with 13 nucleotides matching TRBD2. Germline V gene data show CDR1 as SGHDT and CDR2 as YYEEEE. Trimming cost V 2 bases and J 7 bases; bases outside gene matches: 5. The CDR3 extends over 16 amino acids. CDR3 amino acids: CASSFRTSGRSGELFF. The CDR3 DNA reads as TGTGCCAGCAGCTTCCGGACTAGCGGGAGAAGCGGGGAGCTGTTTTTT.

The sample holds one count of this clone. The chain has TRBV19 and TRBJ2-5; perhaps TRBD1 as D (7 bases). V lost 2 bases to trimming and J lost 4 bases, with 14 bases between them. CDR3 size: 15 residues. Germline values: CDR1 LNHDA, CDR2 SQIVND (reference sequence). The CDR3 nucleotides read TGTGCCAGTAGTATAAGAGGAGGGGGCGGAGAGACCCAGTACTTC. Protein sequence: CASSIRGGGGETQYF. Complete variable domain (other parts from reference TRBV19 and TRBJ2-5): DGGITQSPKYLFRKEGQNVTLSCEQNLNHDAMYWYRQDPGQGLRLIYYSQIVNDFQKGDIAEGYSVSREKKESFPLTVTSAQKNPTAFYLCASSIRGGGGETQYFGPGTRLLVL.

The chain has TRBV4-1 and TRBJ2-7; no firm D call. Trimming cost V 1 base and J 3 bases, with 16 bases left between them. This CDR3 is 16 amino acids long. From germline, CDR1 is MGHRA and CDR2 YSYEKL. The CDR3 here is CASSQAKGRLFYEQYF. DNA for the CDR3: TGCGCCAGCAGCCAAGCGAAAGGTAGGCTTTTCTACGAGCAGTACTTC.

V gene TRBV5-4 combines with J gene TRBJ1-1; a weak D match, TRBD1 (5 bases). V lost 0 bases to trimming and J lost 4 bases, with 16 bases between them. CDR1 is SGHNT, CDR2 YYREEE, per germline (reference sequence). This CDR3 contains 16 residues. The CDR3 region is CASSLGAQGGITEAFF. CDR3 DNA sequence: TGTGCCAGCAGCTTGGGGGCCCAGGGAGGAATCACTGAAGCTTTCTTT.

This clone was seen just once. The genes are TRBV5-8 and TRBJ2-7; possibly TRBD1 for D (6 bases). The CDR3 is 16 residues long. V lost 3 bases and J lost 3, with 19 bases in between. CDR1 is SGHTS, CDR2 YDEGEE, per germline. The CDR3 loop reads CASSWTDVLEGYEQYF. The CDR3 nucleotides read TGTGCCAGCAGCTGGACAGACGTACTAGAGGGCTACGAGCAGTACTTC.

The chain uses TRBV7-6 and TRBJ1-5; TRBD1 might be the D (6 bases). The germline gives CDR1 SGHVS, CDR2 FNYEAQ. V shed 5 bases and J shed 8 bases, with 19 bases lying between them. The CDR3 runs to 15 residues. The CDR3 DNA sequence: TGTGCCAGCAGCAAGTCTATTCAGGGGCTGGAGCCCCAGCATTTT. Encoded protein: CASSKSIQGLEPQHF.

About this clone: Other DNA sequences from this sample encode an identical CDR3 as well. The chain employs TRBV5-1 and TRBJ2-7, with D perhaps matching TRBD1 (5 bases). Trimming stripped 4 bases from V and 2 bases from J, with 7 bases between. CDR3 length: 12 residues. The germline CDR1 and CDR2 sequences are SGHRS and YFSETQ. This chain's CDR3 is CASSLGAYEQYF. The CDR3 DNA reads TGCGCCAGCAGCCTAGGGGCCTACGAGCAGTACTTC.